The 32 T cell receptor beta chains below were found in one sample sequenced in a study of blood T cell repertoires in COVID-19. Produced via immunoSEQ multiplex PCR; TCRdb's table is partial and in-frame only. This sample has 14,000 to 15,000 clones, with 80% to 90% found just once. Sequencing was carried out using peripheral blood. The receptor source for this set is a human donor in a cohort sampled during active COVID-19.

This clone is termed medium-sized. The chain uses TRBV15 and TRBJ1-1; 10 bases fit TRBD1. J gave up 5 bases and V 7 bases, and 7 bases lay outside the gene matches. This CDR3 spans 14 amino acids. Germline CDR1 is LNHNV and CDR2 is YYDKDF (reference sequence). The CDR3 nucleotides are TGTGCCACCAACCGGGACAGGGGAGGAACTGAAGCTTTCTTT. Protein: CATNRDRGGTEAFF.

The chain links TRBV11-2 to TRBJ1-2, with D perhaps TRBD1 (5 bases). Germline values: CDR1 SGHAT, CDR2 FQNNGV. CDR3 length: 14 amino acids. V gave up 4 bases and J gave up 8 bases, with 17 bases separating them. CDR3 nucleotides: TGTGCCAGCAGCTCTACAGGATATTTGGGGGGCTACACCTTC. As protein: CASSSTGYLGGYTF.

The chain couples TRBV7-2 to TRBJ2-1, with 8 bases lining up with TRBD2. With V trimmed by 6 bases and J by 3 bases, 7 bases remained unmatched. Germline V lookup: CDR1 SGHTA, CDR2 FQGNSA. The CDR3 is 15 residues long. CDR3 DNA: TGTGCCAGCAGACCCGGGGGGGGGATCTACAATGAGCAGTTCTTC. Protein: CASRPGGGIYNEQFF.

For the CDR3, the DNA is TGTGCCAGCAGCCAAGACATCCCCCTCTACAATGAGCAGTTCTTC. It translates to CASSQDIPLYNEQFF. The genes are TRBV28 and TRBJ2-1; D is uncertain. Looked up from germline, CDR1 is MDHEN and CDR2 is SYDVKM. Trimming pared 6 bases from V and 3 bases from J, leaving 15 bases between. The CDR3 is 15 amino acids.

This clone occurred once. The V gene is TRBV5-4, the J gene TRBJ2-2, with 7 nucleotides matching TRBD2. Trimming at V came to 0 bases and at J to 4 bases, leaving 6 bases not matched to a gene. The CDR3 has 16 amino acids. The germline V gene encodes CDR1 SGHNT and CDR2 YYREEE (reference sequence). The CDR3 here is CASSLGGRGVTGELFF. CDR3 nucleotides: TGTGCCAGCAGCTTGGGAGGGAGGGGTGTCACCGGGGAGCTGTTTTTT.

V usage is TRBV20-1 and J usage is TRBJ2-3, with a weak D call TRBD2 (6 bases). Germline lookup yields CDR1 DFQATT and CDR2 SNEGSKA (reference sequence). Deletions cut 6 bases from V and 6 bases from J, with 10 bases between. The CDR3 has 11 residues. The CDR3 loop reads CSAMRGDTQYF. CDR3 nucleotides: TGCAGTGCAATGCGGGGCGATACGCAGTATTTT.

The rearrangement joins TRBV6-5 to TRBJ1-3, with D uncertain. The V gene's germline CDR1 is MNHEY and CDR2 SVGAGI. V was shortened by 7 bases and J by 4 bases, with 17 bases between the two germline ends. This CDR3 comprises 15 residues. The CDR3 loop is CASTPQVVGGNTIYF. In DNA form, the CDR3 reads TGTGCCAGCACCCCTCAGGTGGTTGGGGGAAACACCATATATTTT.

The chain combines TRBV7-9 with TRBJ1-1; D ambiguous. Germline CDR1 is SEHNR and CDR2 is FQNEAQ (reference sequence). The CDR3 has 13 amino acids. Between the trimmed V and J ends, which lost 10 bases and 0 bases, there was a span of 12 bases. CDR3 in amino acids: CATYWSMNTEAFF. As DNA, the CDR3 is TGTGCCACCTACTGGAGCATGAACACTGAAGCTTTCTTT.

The chain is built from TRBV5-1 and TRBJ2-3; 7 bases line up with TRBD1. V lost 4 bases and J lost 0; bases outside the gene matches: 8. Germline V CDR1 and CDR2: SGHRS, YFSETQ. The CDR3 spans 16 residues. This CDR3 is CASSTGQAISTDTQYF. CDR3 bases: TGCGCCAGCAGCACCGGACAGGCCATAAGCACAGATACGCAGTATTTT.

This chain links TRBV18 with TRBJ1-5, with unresolved D. Germline loops: CDR1 KGHSH, CDR2 LQKENI. Trimming took off 3 bases at V and 5 bases at J, with 11 bases between the two ends. The CDR3 consists of 14 residues. CDR3 region: CASSPNFGDQPQHF. The CDR3 DNA follows: TGTGCCAGCTCACCTAATTTCGGGGATCAGCCCCAGCATTTT. The complete variable domain, with remaining parts taken from reference TRBV18 and TRBJ1-5, reads NAGVMQNPRHLVRRRGQEARLRCSPMKGHSHVYWYRQLPEEGLKFMVYLQKENIIDESGMPKERFSAEFPKEGPSILRIQQVVRGDSAAYFCASSPNFGDQPQHFGDGTRLSIL.

V is TRBV21-1 and J is TRBJ1-1; the table's D call of TRBD1 was not tested on the DNA. TRBV21-1 is noted as a pseudogene. This CDR3 contains 12 residues. CDR3 DNA sequence: TGTGCCACCTACAGGGAGAACACTGAAGCTTTCTTT. It is translated as CATYRENTEAFF.

This clone was counted a single time. J is TRBJ2-3 and V is TRBV4-1, with D hard to call. The ends were cut back, 0 bases at V and 0 bases at J, with 10 bases in the middle. Germline V gives CDR1 MGHRA, CDR2 YSYEKL. The CDR3 is made up of 16 amino acids. The CDR3 coding sequence is TGCGCCAGCAGCCAAGATCCAGACTTAAGCACAGATACGCAGTATTTT. Protein: CASSQDPDLSTDTQYF.

The chain combines TRBV9 with TRBJ2-5; TRBD2 might be the D (7 bases). The CDR3 is made up of 15 amino acids. CDR1 and CDR2 from the germline V gene are SGDLS and YYNGEE. V lost 0 bases and J 5 bases, leaving 14 bases between the germline ends. The CDR3 is CASSVDAGAGETQYF. The CDR3 DNA reads TGTGCCAGCAGCGTAGATGCGGGGGCCGGGGAGACCCAGTACTTC.

The chain couples TRBV6-6 to TRBJ2-7, with D possibly TRBD1 on 6 matching bases. There are 15 residues in the CDR3. Trimming cost V 6 bases and J 3 bases, with 18 bases left between them. The V gene's germline CDR1 is MNHNY and CDR2 SVGAGI (reference sequence). In DNA form, the CDR3 reads TGTGCCAGCAGAAAGACACAGGGAACCCTCTACGAGCAGTACTTC. This gives the protein CASRKTQGTLYEQYF.

The CDR3 DNA is TGTGCCAGCAGCTTGGTGGGACAGGATGTGCCCCAGCATTTT. It translates to CASSLVGQDVPQHF. The rearrangement uses TRBV5-8 and TRBJ1-5, with 8 bases that match TRBD1. Looked up from germline, CDR1 is SGHTS and CDR2 is YDEGEE. This CDR3 is 14 amino acids long. Trimming at V came to 0 bases and at J to 9 bases, leaving 5 bases not matched to a gene.

The chain links TRBV28 to TRBJ2-4, with TRBD2 matching 7 bases. With V trimmed by 5 bases and J by 6 bases, 7 bases remained unmatched. Germline assignment: CDR1 MDHEN and CDR2 SYDVKM. This CDR3 comprises 14 residues. CDR3 sequence: CASSGEGRRNIQYF. The CDR3 region has the DNA TGTGCCAGCAGTGGGGAGGGCAGGAGAAACATTCAGTACTTC.

V gene TRBV10-3 combines with J gene TRBJ2-4; D might be TRBD1 (6 bases). The CDR3 is 13 residues long. Germline V gene sequence: CDR1 ENHRY, CDR2 SYGVKD. V gave up 4 bases and J gave up 8 bases, with 12 bases separating them. The CDR3 coding sequence is TGTGCCATCAGTGTCGGGACACGGGACATTCAGTACTTC. It yields the protein CAISVGTRDIQYF.

The chain carries TRBV2 and TRBJ1-3; D is ambiguous. From germline, CDR1 is SNHLY and CDR2 FYNNEI. V lost 4 bases, J lost 1 base, and 5 bases lay in between. The length of the CDR3 is 13 residues. The CDR3 loop is CASSAQSGNTIYF. The CDR3 coding sequence is TGTGCCAGCAGTGCCCAATCTGGAAACACCATATATTTT. Complete variable domain (other parts from reference TRBV2 and TRBJ1-3): EPEVTQTPSHQVTQMGQEVILRCVPISNHLYFYWYRQILGQKVEFLVSFYNNEISEKSEIFDDQFSVERPDGSNFTLKIRSTKLEDSAMYFCASSAQSGNTIYFGEGSWLTVV.

The chain has TRBV5-6 and TRBJ2-2, with 7 bases fitting TRBD1. The junction had 7 bases not matched to a gene; V was cut back by 4 bases and J by 1 base. Germline CDR1 SGHDT, CDR2 YYEEEE. This CDR3 contains 16 residues. The CDR3 here is CASSPYRDRNTGELFF. The CDR3 coding sequence is TGTGCCAGCAGCCCATACCGGGACAGGAACACCGGGGAGCTGTTTTTT.

The chain combines TRBV18 with TRBJ1-3; unclear D gene. The CDR3 spans 14 residues. Germline CDR1 KGHSH, CDR2 LQKENI. Trimming shortened V by 8 bases and J by 0 bases, and 11 bases separated the two germline ends. The DNA of the CDR3 is TGTGCCAGCACCGAGGGCCGCTCTGGAAACACCATATATTTT. Protein product: CASTEGRSGNTIYF.

This chain joins TRBV4-1 and TRBJ2-7, with a tentative D call TRBD1 (5 bases). The CDR3 spans 15 residues. Germline values: CDR1 MGHRA, CDR2 YSYEKL. V was clipped by 0 bases and J by 2 bases, with 11 bases between them. The CDR3 sequence: CASSQDPKGTYEQYF. CDR3 bases: TGCGCCAGCAGCCAAGATCCCAAGGGGACCTACGAGCAGTACTTC.

The V and J genes are TRBV19 and TRBJ1-4; the D gene is possibly TRBD1 (5 bases). V was pared by 2 bases and J by 1 base, with 5 bases between. The germline gives CDR1 LNHDA, CDR2 SQIVND (reference sequence). The CDR3 spans 14 residues. The CDR3 protein is CASSIQGTNEKLFF. DNA for the CDR3: TGTGCCAGTAGTATACAGGGAACTAATGAAAAACTGTTTTTT.

The rearrangement uses TRBV30 and TRBJ1-4, with D hard to call. Germline V CDR1 and CDR2: GTSNPN, SVGIG (reference sequence). The CDR3 consists of 16 residues. With 3 bases removed from V and 6 bases from J, the gap between germline ends came to 20 bases. Here the CDR3 reads CAWSRGQAWGDEKLFF. DNA of the CDR3: TGTGCCTGGAGCAGAGGGCAGGCGTGGGGAGATGAAAAACTGTTTTTT.

In its sample, this clone is medium-sized. The chain has TRBV5-4 and TRBJ2-7, with 8 positions matching TRBD1. V gave up 4 bases and J gave up 4 bases; unmatched junction bases: 4. The CDR3 loop spans 13 amino acids. Germline V gene lookup returns CDR1 SGHNT and CDR2 YYREEE (reference sequence). The CDR3 protein is CASSAGTGYEQYF. CDR3 coding DNA: TGTGCCAGCAGCGCCGGGACAGGATACGAGCAGTACTTC.

V is TRBV2 and J is TRBJ2-3, with D possibly TRBD1 on 6 matching bases. Germline loops: CDR1 SNHLY, CDR2 FYNNEI. This CDR3 has 16 residues. The V end lost 6 bases, the J end lost 2 bases, and 18 bases lay between the germline ends. The chain's CDR3 is CASSPLGQTFTDTQYF. CDR3 nucleotide sequence: TGTGCCAGCAGCCCGCTAGGACAGACTTTCACAGATACGCAGTATTTT. Complete variable domain (other parts from reference TRBV2 and TRBJ2-3): EPEVTQTPSHQVTQMGQEVILRCVPISNHLYFYWYRQILGQKVEFLVSFYNNEISEKSEIFDDQFSVERPDGSNFTLKIRSTKLEDSAMYFCASSPLGQTFTDTQYFGPGTRLTVL.

This chain joins TRBV7-5 and TRBJ2-3; TRBD2, the D gene given by the table, was not confirmed from the DNA. TRBV7-5 is labeled a pseudogene. The CDR3 sequence is 13 residues long. The CDR3 loop reads CVRSFEGPDTQYF. The CDR3 nucleotides read TGTGTCAGAAGCTTCGAGGGCCCAGATACGCAGTATTTT.

V is TRBV5-1 and J is TRBJ1-1; D possibly corresponds to TRBD1 (6 bases). CDR1 is SGHRS and CDR2 is YFSETQ in the germline V gene. The V end was cut by 0 bases, the J end by 3 bases, with 9 bases between. The CDR3 runs to 14 residues. The CDR3 sequence: CASSLEDRYTEAFF. The CDR3 DNA follows: TGCGCCAGCAGCTTGGAGGACAGATACACTGAAGCTTTCTTT.

V is TRBV5-6 and J is TRBJ1-1; no reliable D call. CDR1 is SGHDT, CDR2 YYEEEE, per germline. V lost 0 bases and J 4 bases, leaving 13 bases between the germline ends. The CDR3 loop spans 15 amino acids. The CDR3 protein is CASSLGPGSSTEAFF. The CDR3 bases are TGTGCCAGCAGCTTGGGGCCAGGCTCCAGCACTGAAGCTTTCTTT.

In its sample, this clone was seen once. The chain employs TRBV12-5 and TRBJ1-5; TRBD1 agrees at 8 bases. With V trimmed by 4 bases and J by 3 bases, 5 bases remained unmatched. The CDR3 is made up of 15 amino acids. The germline V gene encodes CDR1 LGHNT and CDR2 FRNRAP. In DNA form, the CDR3 reads TGTGCTAGTGGTTATGGGACAGGACCCAATCAGCCCCAGCATTTT. Residues: CASGYGTGPNQPQHF. The whole variable domain, filled in from reference TRBV12-5 and TRBJ1-5, reads DARVTQTPRHKVTEMGQEVTMRCQPILGHNTVFWYRQTMMQGLELLAYFRNRAPLDDSGMPKDRFSAEMPDATLATLKIQPSEPRDSAVYFCASGYGTGPNQPQHFGDGTRLSIL.

The chain recombines TRBV18 with TRBJ1-2; the D gene is possibly TRBD1 (5 bases). CDR1 is KGHSH, CDR2 LQKENI, per germline. This CDR3 has 14 residues. Deletions cut 1 base from V and 3 bases from J, with 9 bases between. CDR3 sequence (DNA): TGTGCCAGCTCACCACAGGGACTCGACTATGGCTACACCTTC. Translating it yields CASSPQGLDYGYTF.

V is TRBV11-2 and J is TRBJ1-2, with TRBD1 identical over 9 bases. The CDR3 length is 14 residues. V shed 4 bases and J 8 bases; nucleotides not matched to a gene: 8. CDR1 is SGHAT, CDR2 FQNNGV, per germline. CDR3 coding DNA: TGTGCCAGCAGCTCGAGGACAGGGGATATAGGCTACACCTTC. Its translation is CASSSRTGDIGYTF.

V gene TRBV7-2 combines with J gene TRBJ2-3; the D gene is possibly TRBD1 (6 bases). The length of the CDR3 is 16 residues. Germline values: CDR1 SGHTA, CDR2 FQGNSA. V was trimmed by 2 bases and J by 2 bases, leaving 14 bases between them. The CDR3 sequence is CASSLSGGRNTDTQYF. The CDR3 nucleotides are TGTGCCAGCAGCTTAAGTGGGGGCCGCAACACAGATACGCAGTATTTT.